The following is a TCR beta chain sequence with its context. Produced via immunoSEQ multiplex PCR; TCRdb's table is partial and in-frame only. The profile shows 150,000 to 200,000 clones, 65% to 85% of them singletons. The V gene end was trimmed by 2 bases and the J gene end by 2 bases; junction bases not matched to a gene: 13. The CDR3 is 18 residues long. CDR1 and CDR2 (germline): SGHVS, FQNEAQ. The source of the sample is a study of blood T cell repertoires in COVID-19. At the level of the study: Collection of acute and convalescent COVID-19 samples took place in the United States, Italy and Spain. In each case, the material was cDNA or gDNA derived from T cells, B-cell-depleted T cells, or PBMCs.

The rearrangement uses TRBV7-8 and TRBJ2-7; 9 bases line up with TRBD1. This sequence was found in a woman aged 80 or older with active or convalescent COVID-19. Sequences were obtained from peripheral blood. CDR3 in amino acids: CASSLRTQQGARPYEQYF. CDR3 bases: TGTGCCAGCAGCTTACGAACCCAACAGGGGGCAAGGCCCTACGAGCAGTACTTC.